This T cell receptor beta chain originates from a study of shared clonotypes between healthy human individuals. Study findings and constraints: How much donors shared clonotypes was expected to be affected by sequencing depth.

The authors loaded 200 ng DNA, around 30,000 T cell genomes, into sorted-subset replicate PCRs. The protocol was immunoSEQ multiplex PCR, while the TCRdb copy is restricted to in-frame clones and leaves out a portion. The sample contains some 980,000 clones, approximately 76% of which appear only once. Memory CD4+ cells were the fraction left after CD45RA+ naive selection. In germline, CDR1 is MDHEN, CDR2 SYDVKM. The CDR3 runs to 13 residues. V lost 3 bases and J lost 0, with 6 bases in between. As to this clone: Its antigen remains unknown.

Sequenced material: memory CD4+ T cells sorted from blood. Described subset: CD45RA-negative fraction. The chain combines TRBV28 with TRBJ2-7; D unresolved. The TCR sequence derives from a man aged 18 to 30 in good health. The DNA for the CDR3 is TGTGCCAGCAGTTTTGACACCTCCTACGAGCAGTACTTC. Translation gives CASSFDTSYEQYF.